This T cell receptor (beta chain) was sequenced during a study of cytomegalovirus exposure and HLA in healthy donors. PCR amplification relied on 60 Vbeta primers (plus 13 Jbeta primers). Study processing details: There were around 78 million unique TCR beta chains by a later count, and 8.5 million to 14 million of them were shared. The table came from immunoSEQ multiplex PCR; TCRdb's copy has only in-frame clones and leaves some out. V and J calls and clone size are copied from that table; D and trimming were computed from the DNA. Of some 110,000 clones detected, around 80% appear once; the ten largest clones hold roughly 5.4%. Study-level findings and limits: Across all donors, roughly uniform sequencing depth was an assumption of the presence/absence analyses. The study labeled 180 or so TCR beta chains cytomegalovirus-associated.

CDR1 and CDR2 from the germline V gene are MNHEY and SVGAGI. V was clipped by 2 bases and J by 5 bases, with 13 bases between them. This CDR3 is built from 14 residues. Points on this clone: Its target is not known.

The J gene is TRBJ2-7, the V gene TRBV6-5; maybe TRBD1 (6 bases). The sequence was obtained from a woman aged 18-29 years in good health and CMV-seropositive. The source material was PBMCs. The CDR3 DNA is TGTGCCAGCAGTTACGCCGGGACACGGGACGAGCAGTACTTC. It codes for CASSYAGTRDEQYF.